The present T cell receptor beta chain was sequenced within a study of early T cells in non-severe SARS-CoV-2 infection. On the study more broadly: Sequencing used unsorted whole-blood bulk RNA, so chains lack pairing.

This clonotype appeared many times. The target antigen is unknown. Each cDNA molecule carried a unique molecular identifier. TCRdb itself ran the 5' RACE reads through MiXCR, one entry per CDR3 protein. The repertoire holds tens of thousands of distinct CDR3 sequences, 13% to 15% seen once, with about 10% in the top ten. Per germline, CDR1 SGHVS and CDR2 FQNEAQ. The CDR3 contains 13 residues. Trimming took off 5 bases at V and 1 base at J, with 8 bases between the two ends. Study-wide points: The study's VDJdb matching favored anti-spike CD8 responses and missed private and CD4 specificities.

The sequence was collected from an adult who was a healthcare worker with PCR-confirmed SARS-CoV-2 infection or an uninfected control (not recorded which). The V call is TRBV7-8, the J call TRBJ1-2; D remains unclear. Sequencing was performed on whole blood. The CDR3 nucleotides are TGTGCCAGCAGCGAACAGCTTAACTATGGCTACACCTTC. This sequence encodes CASSEQLNYGYTF.